The rows below give T cell receptor beta chains drawn from one sample of a study of blood T cell repertoires in COVID-19. TCRdb's table, derived via immunoSEQ multiplex PCR, lists solely in-frame clones and lacks some. The sample has just under 90,000 clones, 88% seen once. The specimen sequenced was peripheral blood. The receptors come from an elderly woman with acute or convalescent COVID-19. CDR3s include the opening cysteine and the closing phenylalanine or tryptophan. The order of the fields is clone size, V gene, CDR3 length, J gene, D gene, CDR3 protein, CDR3 DNA. The D gene is left open where the match is weak. Not every row has a clone size; where given, it reads once, few, many or a size class.

-	TRBV12-5	14	TRBJ1-1	-	CASARQPMNTEAFF	TGTGCTAGTGCCAGACAGCCTATGAACACTGAAGCTTTCTTT
few	TRBV9	16	TRBJ1-6	-	CASTTGTGLGNSPLHF	TGTGCCAGCACCACTGGAACAGGGCTAGGGAATTCACCCCTCCACTTT
-	TRBV7-8	14	TRBJ2-3	TRBD1	CASSRDRGPDTQYF	TGTGCCAGCAGCCGAGACAGGGGACCAGATACGCAGTATTTT
-	TRBV4-1	16	TRBJ2-7	TRBD1	CASSQDSGQGGYEQYF	TGCGCCAGCAGCCAAGATTCGGGACAGGGTGGGTACGAGCAGTACTTC
once	TRBV18	15	TRBJ1-5	-	CASSPRGGTGQPQHF	TGTGCCAGCTCACCACGGGGGGGGACGGGTCAGCCCCAGCATTTT
-	TRBV7-9	15	TRBJ1-1	TRBD1	CASSFSLQGATEAFF	TGTGCCAGCAGCTTCTCTCTACAGGGGGCCACTGAAGCTTTCTTT
-	TRBV12-3/TRBV12-4	11	TRBJ2-1	TRBD2	CASSYSGGKFF	TGTGCCAGCAGTTACAGCGGGGGCAAGTTCTTC
few	TRBV6-5	13	TRBJ1-4	-	CASSSAGDEKLFF	TGTGCCAGCAGTTCGGCAGGGGATGAAAAACTGTTTTTT
-	TRBV6-5	14	TRBJ1-4	TRBD1	CARKRGQGGEKLFF	TGTGCCAGGAAGCGGGGACAGGGGGGAGAAAAACTGTTTTTT
-	TRBV7-2	16	TRBJ2-7	-	CASSLDYSRSGYEQYF	TGTGCCAGCAGCTTAGACTATAGTCGGAGCGGCTACGAGCAGTACTTC
-	TRBV30	15	TRBJ2-5	TRBD1	CAWTSPGQGQETQYF	TGTGCCTGGACCTCGCCGGGACAGGGACAAGAGACCCAGTACTTC
-	TRBV5-3	16	TRBJ2-5	-	CARSSAGRRDQETQYF	TGTGCCAGAAGCTCCGCGGGGAGACGAGACCAAGAGACCCAGTACTTC
-	TRBV6-5	13	TRBJ1-5	-	CASSNGGYSPQHF	TGTGCCAGCAGTAACGGGGGGTATAGCCCCCAGCATTTT
few	TRBV12-3/TRBV12-4	13	TRBJ1-1	-	CASSPGRNTEAFF	TGTGCCAGCAGTCCGGGGAGGAACACTGAAGCTTTCTTT
-	TRBV5-1	14	TRBJ2-7	-	CASSNVGGTYEQYF	TGCGCCAGCAGCAATGTGGGAGGAACCTACGAGCAGTACTTC
-	TRBV27	16	TRBJ2-3	TRBD2	CASSTLSGGARDTQYF	TGTGCCAGCAGTACCCTCAGCGGGGGGGCGCGAGATACGCAGTATTTT
-	TRBV3-1/TRBV3-2	17	TRBJ1-1	-	CASSQRQTGPMNTEAFF	TGTGCCAGCAGCCAAAGACAGACCGGCCCCATGAACACTGAAGCTTTCTTT
-	TRBV7-3	15	TRBJ2-3	TRBD2	CASSVAGGSTDTQYF	TGTGCCAGCAGCGTAGCGGGAGGGAGCACAGATACGCAGTATTTT
-	TRBV19	15	TRBJ2-1	TRBD2	CASSGWTSGRYEQFF	TGTGCCAGTAGCGGGTGGACTAGCGGGAGATATGAGCAGTTCTTC
-	TRBV4-3	14	TRBJ2-1	TRBD1	CASSREGTGVEQFF	TGCGCCAGCAGCCGAGAGGGGACAGGGGTTGAGCAGTTCTTC
-	TRBV5-1	13	TRBJ2-1	TRBD2	CASSLSSGNEQFF	TGCGCCAGCAGCTTGTCTAGCGGCAATGAGCAGTTCTTC
-	TRBV6-1	16	TRBJ2-2	TRBD2	CASSALAGAEGGELFF	TGTGCCAGCAGTGCACTAGCGGGAGCGGAGGGCGGGGAGCTGTTTTTT
-	TRBV5-4	13	TRBJ2-7	-	CASSSTRDYEQYF	TGTGCCAGCAGCTCGACTCGGGACTACGAGCAGTACTTC
once	TRBV10-3	14	TRBJ1-2	-	CAISESTGQYGYTF	TGTGCCATCAGTGAGTCGACAGGTCAATATGGCTACACCTTC
-	TRBV27	18	TRBJ2-2	TRBD1	CASSQALPGTGYHGELFF	TGTGCCAGCAGCCAGGCCCTCCCTGGGACAGGGTATCACGGGGAGCTGTTTTTT
-	TRBV28	13	TRBJ1-2	-	CASSLGQNYGYTF	TGTGCCAGCAGTTTAGGTCAGAACTATGGCTACACCTTC
-	TRBV1	16	TRBJ1-1	-	CTSSRPDRGKSVEAFF	TGCACCAGCAGCCGACCGGACAGGGGGAAATCCGTCGAAGCTTTCTTT
once	TRBV21-1	14	TRBJ2-5	-	CASSKVLALETQYF	TGTGCCAGCAGCAAAGTTCTAGCTTTAGAGACCCAGTACTTC
-	TRBV4-1	15	TRBJ1-1	-	CASSPRDIENTEAFF	TGCGCCAGCAGCCCCAGGGACATCGAGAACACTGAAGCTTTCTTT
once	TRBV28	15	TRBJ2-7	TRBD1	CASSLPTGVGNEQYF	TGTGCCAGCAGTTTACCGACAGGGGTGGGTAACGAGCAGTACTTC
-	TRBV6-5	14	TRBJ2-5	-	CASSYSGEAETQYF	TGTGCCAGCAGTTACTCGGGAGAAGCAGAGACCCAGTACTTC
-	TRBV5-3	14	TRBJ1-2	-	CARSWPGYNYGYTF	TGTGCCAGAAGCTGGCCCGGGTATAACTATGGCTACACCTTC
-	TRBV7-2	16	TRBJ2-1	TRBD2	CASSLGGTSGARGQFF	TGTGCCAGCAGCTTAGGTGGGACTAGCGGGGCGCGGGGGCAGTTCTTC
-	TRBV7-2	15	TRBJ2-2	-	CASSLTSPRAGELFF	TGTGCCAGCAGCTTAACCTCCCCCCGGGCCGGGGAGCTGTTTTTT
-	TRBV3-1/TRBV3-2	14	TRBJ1-1	-	CASSHLWLGTEAFF	TGTGCCAGCAGCCACCTGTGGCTAGGCACTGAAGCTTTCTTT
few	TRBV9	16	TRBJ1-3	-	CASSATTVHSGNTIYF	TGTGCCAGCAGCGCAACAACAGTTCACTCTGGAAACACCATATATTTT
-	TRBV6-5	15	TRBJ1-6	-	CASSYVQRYNSPLHF	TGTGCCAGCAGTTACGTACAGAGATATAATTCACCCCTCCACTTT
-	TRBV5-1	15	TRBJ1-2	TRBD1	CASGDRGLSNYGYTF	TGCGCCAGCGGTGACAGGGGGCTTAGTAACTATGGCTACACCTTC
-	TRBV4-3	17	TRBJ2-3	-	CASSQGKGEPGPDTQYF	TGCGCCAGCAGCCAAGGAAAGGGGGAGCCGGGGCCAGATACGCAGTATTTT
once	TRBV28	16	TRBJ2-7	TRBD2	CASSHGGTSGSNEQYF	TGTGCCAGCAGTCATGGGGGGACTAGCGGGAGCAACGAGCAGTACTTC
-	TRBV5-6	15	TRBJ1-1	-	CASRLERGMNTEAFF	TGTGCCAGCAGGTTAGAGAGGGGGATGAACACTGAAGCTTTCTTT
-	TRBV4-3	17	TRBJ2-1	TRBD2	CASSPFSGSGSYNEQFF	TGCGCCAGCAGCCCATTTAGCGGGAGTGGGTCCTACAATGAGCAGTTCTTC